A single sample is the source of the 13 T cell receptor beta chains below, sequenced in a study of T cell repertoires in cytomegalovirus infection. TCRdb re-derived calls from the reads in MiXCR, one entry per CDR3 protein. The repertoire includes roughly 920,000 distinct CDR3 sequences, 30% to 40% of them detected once, and 13% sits in the top ten. Their specific antigens are unknown. The input for sequencing was cultured CD8+ T cells from PBMCs, taken from culture after CMV antigen stimulation. The receptors stem from a human donor in good health (CMV status not recorded). Some clones in this sample may be carry-over from other donors' samples.

To note about this clonotype: A clone one base away is much larger, so this may be a read error. The chain links TRBV7-6 to TRBJ2-6; D is unresolved. V was trimmed by 1 base and J by 2 bases, leaving 9 bases between them. CDR3 size: 16 residues. Per the germline V gene, CDR1 is SGHVS and CDR2 is FNYEAQ. CDR3 sequence reads: CASSLGPGTGANVLTF. CDR3 coding DNA: TGTGCCAGCAGCTTAGGCCCCGGAACTGGGGCCAACGTCCTGACTTTC.

This clonotype was counted between two and nine times. This chain uses TRBV5-6 with TRBJ1-1; no clear D. The CDR3 is 13 residues long. V gave up 0 bases and J gave up 3 bases, with 6 bases separating them. Per germline, CDR1 SGHDT and CDR2 YYEEEE. CDR3 protein: CASSLERDTEAFF. CDR3 nucleotides: TGTGCCAGCAGCTTGGAACGGGACACTGAAGCTTTCTTT.

Comment on this clonotype: The junction and the germline gene differ at one end; a read error may be behind it. The V and J genes are TRBV5-4 and TRBJ1-2; TRBD1 aligns across 10 bases. The CDR3 is 16 residues long. Germline V CDR1 and CDR2: SGHNT, YYREEE (reference sequence). The CDR3 DNA is TGTGCCAGCAGCACGGGACAGGGGACTACCAACTATGGCTACATCTTC. Translation gives CASSTGQGTTNYGYIF. The entire variable domain, with the rest obtained from reference TRBV5-4 and TRBJ1-2, is as follows: ETGVTQSPTHLIKTRGQQVTLRCSSQSGHNTVSWYQQALGQGPQFIFQYYREEENGRGNFPPRFSGLQFPNYSSELNVNALELDDSALYLCASSTGQGTTNYGYIFGSGTRLTVV.

The table lists this clonotype with a few counts. V gene TRBV12-3 or TRBV12-4 combines with J gene TRBJ1-1; 7 positions agree with TRBD1. V shed 7 bases and J 11 bases; nucleotides not matched to a gene: 10. CDR3 length: 12 residues. The CDR3 DNA is TGTGCCAGCAAGAGGGGGCGACTCGAGGCTTTCTTT. It is translated as CASKRGRLEAFF.

There are a few counts of this clonotype. This chain's CDR3 is CATSDPKRGTINYGYTF. In DNA, the CDR3 is TGTGCCACCAGTGATCCGAAAAGAGGGACTATTAACTATGGCTACACCTTC. The chain links TRBV24-1 to TRBJ1-2, with D perhaps TRBD1 (5 bases). The V gene's germline CDR1 is KGHDR and CDR2 SFDVKD. This CDR3 is 17 amino acids long. V lost 3 bases and J lost 1, with 17 bases in between.

V usage is TRBV10-3 and J usage is TRBJ2-2; TRBD1 matches at 11 bases. V dropped 6 bases and J dropped 5; count of bases not matched to a gene: 11. The CDR3 runs to 17 residues. Germline V lookup: CDR1 ENHRY, CDR2 SYGVKD. Here the CDR3 reads CAISGAGTGGETGELFF. In nucleotides, the CDR3 is TGTGCCATCAGCGGCGCCGGGACAGGGGGAGAAACCGGGGAGCTGTTTTTT.

The chain's CDR3 is CSAPGLAGGPGETQYF. The DNA for the CDR3 is TGCAGTGCTCCGGGACTAGCGGGGGGGCCGGGGGAGACCCAGTACTTC. This chain uses TRBV20-1 with TRBJ2-5, with 16 bases lining up with TRBD2. V shed 5 bases, J shed 5 bases, and the junction held 8 bases outside the gene matches. The CDR3 sequence is 16 residues long. Germline-derived CDR1 and CDR2 are DFQATT and SNEGSKA (reference sequence).

Turning to this clonotype: This sequence may be a read error, since a much larger clone differs from it by one base. The V gene is TRBV7-8, the J gene TRBJ1-1; D is ambiguous. This CDR3 comprises 15 residues. CDR1 is SGHVS and CDR2 is FQNEAQ in the germline V gene. The CDR3, as DNA: TGTGCCAACAGCCCCTTGGTCCTAGCGGACACTGAAGCTTTCTTT. Amino acids: CANSPLVLADTEAFF.

This clonotype was detected a few times. J is TRBJ2-1 and V is TRBV6-1, with a tentative D call TRBD2 (5 bases). V was cut by 0 bases and J by 10 bases, with 10 bases left in between. This CDR3 is built from 13 residues. CDR1 and CDR2 from the germline V gene are MNHNS and SASEGT. CDR3: CASSEAIRGEQFF. CDR3 in DNA: TGTGCCAGCAGTGAAGCGATACGAGGGGAGCAGTTCTTC.

Only a few counts were recorded for this clonotype. This chain connects TRBV7-9 to TRBJ1-2; D not resolved. Germline CDR1 and CDR2: SEHNR and FQNEAQ (reference sequence). The CDR3 runs to 11 residues. Trimming pared 7 bases from V and 5 bases from J, leaving 8 bases between. The CDR3 DNA sequence: TGTGCCAGCAACGACCCTTATGGCTACACCTTC. Encoded protein: CASNDPYGYTF.

This clonotype was seen a few times. The chain joins TRBV7-6 to TRBJ2-1, with 8 bases lining up with TRBD2. CDR1 is SGHVS, CDR2 FNYEAQ, per germline. With V trimmed by 1 base and J by 9 bases, 11 bases remained unmatched. The CDR3 is made up of 16 amino acids. This chain's CDR3 is CASSLGGGLGRSEQFF. Written as DNA, the CDR3 is TGTGCCAGCAGCTTAGGAGGGGGACTAGGGCGAAGTGAGCAGTTCTTC. Variable domain in full (rest from reference TRBV7-6 and TRBJ2-1): GAGVSQSPRYKVTKRGQDVALRCDPISGHVSLYWYRQALGQGPEFLTYFNYEAQQDKSGLPNDRFSAERPEGSISTLTIQRTEQRDSAMYRCASSLGGGLGRSEQFFGPGTRLTVL.

The DNA of the CDR3 is TGTGCCAGTAGTATTAAGGCCCGCTGGGGCCAAGAGACCCAGTACTTC. It encodes CASSIKARWGQETQYF. The chain combines TRBV19 with TRBJ2-5, with D uncertain. Germline values: CDR1 LNHDA, CDR2 SQIVND (reference sequence). Between the trimmed V and J ends, which lost 3 bases and 1 base, there was a span of 15 bases. CDR3 size: 16 residues.

This clonotype was counted a few times. The chain couples TRBV6-5 to TRBJ1-1; 7 nucleotides line up with TRBD1. Germline V CDR1 and CDR2: MNHEY, SVGAGI. V trimming: 2 bases; J trimming: 7 bases; junction bases outside the gene matches: 4. CDR3 length equals 13 residues. For the CDR3, the DNA is TGTGCCAGCAGTTACCAAACAGGGGTTGAAGCTTTCTTT. As protein: CASSYQTGVEAFF.